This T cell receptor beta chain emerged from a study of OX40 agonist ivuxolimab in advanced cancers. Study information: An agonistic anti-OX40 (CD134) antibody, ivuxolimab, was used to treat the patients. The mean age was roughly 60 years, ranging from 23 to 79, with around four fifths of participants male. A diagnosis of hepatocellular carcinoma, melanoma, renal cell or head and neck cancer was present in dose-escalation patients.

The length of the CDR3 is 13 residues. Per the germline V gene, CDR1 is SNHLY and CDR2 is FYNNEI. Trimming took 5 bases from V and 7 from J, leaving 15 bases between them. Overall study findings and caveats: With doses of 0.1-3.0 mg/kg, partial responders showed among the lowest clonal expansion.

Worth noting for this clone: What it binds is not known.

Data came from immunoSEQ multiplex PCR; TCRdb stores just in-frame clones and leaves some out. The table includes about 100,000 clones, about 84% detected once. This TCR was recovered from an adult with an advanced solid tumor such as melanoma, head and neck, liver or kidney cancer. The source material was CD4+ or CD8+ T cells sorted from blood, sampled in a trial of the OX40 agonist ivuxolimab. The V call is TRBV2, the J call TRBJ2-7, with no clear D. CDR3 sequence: CASSSDPGLEQYF. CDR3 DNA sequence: TGTGCCAGCAGTTCAGACCCGGGTTTAGAGCAGTACTTC.